This T cell receptor beta chain was documented in a study of blood T cell repertoires in COVID-19. On the study more broadly: Collection of acute and convalescent COVID-19 samples took place in the United States, Italy and Spain.

In the authors' workflow: From reference gene primer amplification, estimates of nucleated cell counts were derived. Sequenced by immunoSEQ multiplex PCR; TCRdb stores in-frame clones only, minus some. The V and J calls and clone size come from that table; D and trimming were worked out from the DNA. Of 90,000 or so clones in the sample, 88% were seen once. The clonotype was recovered from a man in his 60s with acute or convalescent COVID-19. The sample taken for sequencing was peripheral blood.

The CDR3 spells CASSYASRGETQYF. The CDR3 nucleotides read TGTGCCAGCAGTTACGCTTCCAGGGGAGAGACCCAGTACTTC. The rearrangement uses TRBV6-5 and TRBJ2-5, with a possible D match to TRBD1 (6 bases). V was clipped by 2 bases and J by 4 bases, with 11 bases between them. The CDR3 length is 14 residues. Per germline, CDR1 MNHEY and CDR2 SVGAGI.